Listed below are T cell receptor beta chains from one sample, sequenced in a study of OX40 agonist ivuxolimab in advanced cancers. Measured with immunoSEQ multiplex PCR; TCRdb has only the in-frame clones, and not every one. The data hold over 60,000 clones, with about 91% observed a single time. The input for sequencing was CD4+ or CD8+ T cells sorted from blood, taken in a trial of the OX40 agonist ivuxolimab. The receptor set was obtained from an adult with an advanced solid tumor such as melanoma, head and neck, liver or kidney cancer. Both conserved end residues are part of each CDR3. The order of the fields is D gene, J gene, V gene, clone size, CDR3 DNA, CDR3 protein. The D gene is left open where the match is weak. Not every row has a clone size; where given, it reads once, few, many or a size class.

>-|TRBJ1-3|TRBV14|-
TGTGCCAGCAGCCAAGTCTACAGAAACACCATATATTTT
CASSQVYRNTIYF
>TRBD1|TRBJ1-1|TRBV27|-
TGTGCCAGCAGTCCCCAGGGGGCGCTTGGCACTGAAGCTTTCTTT
CASSPQGALGTEAFF
>-|TRBJ2-5|TRBV20-1|-
TGCAGTGCCTCGAAGGAGACCCAGTACTTC
CSASKETQYF
>-|TRBJ2-2|TRBV18|-
TGTGCCAGCTCACCAGGGCTCGAAAACACCGGGGAGCTGTTTTTT
CASSPGLENTGELFF
>-|TRBJ2-7|TRBV27|few
TGTGCCAGCAGTCCGACCGCTGACCAATCCTACGAGCAGTACTTC
CASSPTADQSYEQYF
>-|TRBJ2-7|TRBV7-2|-
TGTGCCAGCAGCTTAGCGGCGCATCAGTACGAGCAGTACTTC
CASSLAAHQYEQYF
>TRBD1|TRBJ1-2|TRBV5-1|few
TGCGCCAGCAGCTTGGGGCAGGGGGGCTATGGCTACACCTTC
CASSLGQGGYGYTF
>TRBD1|TRBJ2-7|TRBV18|-
TGTGCCAGCTCACCACCGACAGGGGGCAACGAGCAGTACTTC
CASSPPTGGNEQYF
>-|TRBJ1-2|TRBV7-2|-
TGTGCCAGCAGCTTATTCGGGGGGCTTGAGGCGGGCTACACCTTC
CASSLFGGLEAGYTF
>TRBD2|TRBJ2-1|TRBV7-3|-
TGTGCCAGCAGCCCAGGACTAGCGGGGATATACAATGAGCAGTTCTTC
CASSPGLAGIYNEQFF
>-|TRBJ2-7|TRBV7-8|-
TGTGCCAGCAGCTTAGTATCCGAGCAGTACTTC
CASSLVSEQYF
>-|TRBJ1-6|TRBV7-8|-
TGTGCCAGCAGCTTAGACAGGGTCTATAATTCACCCCTCCACTTT
CASSLDRVYNSPLHF
>TRBD1|TRBJ2-3|TRBV9|-
TGTGCCAGCAGCGTAGAGGGTACTGGGACAGCCTTTAGCACAGATACGCAGTATTTT
CASSVEGTGTAFSTDTQYF
>TRBD1|TRBJ1-2|TRBV5-8|-
TGTGCCAGCAGCCCACGGGTGAGACAGGGCTATGGCTACACCTTC
CASSPRVRQGYGYTF
>-|TRBJ2-5|TRBV30|-
TGTGCCTGGAGTGTAGGCAGGGAGTTGGGGACCCAGTACTTC
CAWSVGRELGTQYF
>TRBD2|TRBJ2-3|TRBV29-1|-
TGCAGCGTTGAAGAGGCCAGCGGGGGTCCAGATACGCAGTATTTT
CSVEEASGGPDTQYF
>-|TRBJ2-5|TRBV28|-
TGTGCCAGCAGATGGACTTGTCTCGAGACCCAGTACTTC
CASRWTCLETQYF
>TRBD1|TRBJ1-2|TRBV30|-
TGTGCCTGGAGTTACGACATGACAGGGCCTTTCCCTTCGTATGGCTACACCTTC
CAWSYDMTGPFPSYGYTF
>-|TRBJ2-5|TRBV28|-
TGTGCCAGCAGCCAGACAGGACAAGAGACCCAGTACTTC
CASSQTGQETQYF
>-|TRBJ1-6|TRBV4-2|-
TGTGCCAGCAGCCAAGCCGAGACAGAGAATTCACCCCTCCACTTT
CASSQAETENSPLHF
>-|TRBJ1-4|TRBV4-3|-
TGCGCCAGCAGCCCCAATCGGGGCGGAAACTCTAATGAAAAACTGTTTTTT
CASSPNRGGNSNEKLFF
>-|TRBJ1-2|TRBV2|-
TGTGCCAGCGAGTGGGTCCTGGGCGAGGGAGGCTACACCTTC
CASEWVLGEGGYTF
>-|TRBJ1-5|TRBV5-5|once
TGTGCCAGCAGCTTATCAAATTTCGGTAGTTATAGCAATCAGCCCCAGCATTTT
CASSLSNFGSYSNQPQHF
>-|TRBJ2-1|TRBV2|-
TGTGCCACAAAAGGGACGGTGTACAATGAGCAGTTCTTC
CATKGTVYNEQFF
>-|TRBJ2-5|TRBV28|-
TGTGCCAGCAGGCGCAGGTCCTCGGGTGAGACCCAGTACTTC
CASRRRSSGETQYF
>-|TRBJ1-1|TRBV7-9|-
TGTGCCAGCAGCTTAGAGGGGGGCACTGAAGCTTTCTTT
CASSLEGGTEAFF
>-|TRBJ1-2|TRBV5-6|-
TGTGCCAGCAGCTTTAGGGGGAACTATGGCTACACCTTC
CASSFRGNYGYTF
>-|TRBJ2-3|TRBV4-2|-
TGTGCCAGCAGCCAACCCACGGGGCGGGGAACGGATACGCAGTATTTT
CASSQPTGRGTDTQYF
>TRBD1|TRBJ1-1|TRBV28|-
TGTGCCAGCAGTTGGGACAGGGGAAGCGCTGAAGCTTTCTTT
CASSWDRGSAEAFF
>TRBD1|TRBJ2-3|TRBV15|-
TGTGCCACCAGCAGAGGCAGGGACAGGGGAGATACGCAGTATTTT
CATSRGRDRGDTQYF
>-|TRBJ2-1|TRBV7-3|-
TGTGCCAGCAGCTCCGAAGGAAGCAATGAGCAGTTCTTC
CASSSEGSNEQFF
>-|TRBJ2-3|TRBV19|-
TGTGCCAGTAGTATCTCTACAGGGTCAGATACGCAGTATTTT
CASSISTGSDTQYF
>-|TRBJ2-7|TRBV5-1|-
TGCGCCAGCAGCTTGGGCCCGGGTTACGAGCAGTACTTC
CASSLGPGYEQYF
>-|TRBJ1-4|TRBV6-1|once
TGTGCCAGCAGCCTCTCGGGGGTCCCTAATGAAAAACTGTTTTTT
CASSLSGVPNEKLFF
>-|TRBJ2-7|TRBV9|-
TGTGCCAGCAGCGTAGGTAACGGGCTGGGAGAGCAGTGCTTC
CASSVGNGLGEQCF
>TRBD1|TRBJ1-2|TRBV6-5|-
TGTGCCAGCAGTTACGACCCGTCAGGGGGATATGGCTACACCTTC
CASSYDPSGGYGYTF
>-|TRBJ2-3|TRBV28|-
TGTGCCAGCAGTTTGTGGGAGGCCGGGATGAACACAGATACGCAGTATTTT
CASSLWEAGMNTDTQYF
>TRBD1|TRBJ2-7|TRBV10-3|-
TGTGCCATCAGTGAAGAGACAGGGGGGCAGTACTTC
CAISEETGGQYF
>TRBD1|TRBJ1-1|TRBV6-6|-
TGTGCCAGCAGGGACAGGGAGGGCACTGAAGCTTTCTTT
CASRDREGTEAFF
>-|TRBJ2-3|TRBV30|once
TGTGCCTGGAGTGCGGACACCGATACGCAGTATTTT
CAWSADTDTQYF
>-|TRBJ2-5|TRBV19|-
TGTGCCAGTAGTATAGGCCCGGCGGAGACCCAGTACTTC
CASSIGPAETQYF
>-|TRBJ2-7|TRBV30|-
TGTGCCTGGAGTGAGAGGAGCTCCTACGAGCAGTACTTC
CAWSERSSYEQYF
>-|TRBJ1-1|TRBV5-1|-
TGCGCCAGCAGCGGTGGAACAGTGAACACTGAAGCTTTCTTT
CASSGGTVNTEAFF
>-|TRBJ1-5|TRBV6-1|-
TGTGCCAGCAGTGAAGAGGTTGCGGATAGCAATCAGCCCCAGCATTTT
CASSEEVADSNQPQHF
>-|TRBJ1-2|TRBV6-5|-
TGTGCCAGCAGCCGGACAGTGAACTATGGCTACACCTTC
CASSRTVNYGYTF
>-|TRBJ1-1|TRBV4-1|-
TGCGCCAGCAGCCAAGGGTATGGGGCTGAAGCTTTCTTT
CASSQGYGAEAFF
>-|TRBJ1-2|TRBV30|-
TGTGCCTTCGGGACTGGCGGAGGCTACACCTTC
CAFGTGGGYTF
>-|TRBJ1-2|TRBV18|-
TGTGCCAGCTCACCCGGACAGAACATCTATGGCTACACCTTC
CASSPGQNIYGYTF
>-|TRBJ1-2|TRBV19|-
TGTGCCAGTAGGCTACCACAGGGTGAGTCAAGCTATGGCTACACCTTC
CASRLPQGESSYGYTF
>-|TRBJ1-1|TRBV6-6|-
TGTGCCAGCAGTTACTATTCTGAAGCTTTCTTT
CASSYYSEAFF
>-|TRBJ1-1|TRBV30|-
TGTGCCTGGAGTAATGAAGGGAACACTGAAGCTTTCTTT
CAWSNEGNTEAFF
>-|TRBJ1-1|TRBV11-2|-
TGTGCCAGCACGTACGGGGGGAGCACTGAAGCTTTCTTT
CASTYGGSTEAFF
>TRBD1|TRBJ1-3|TRBV10-3|-
TGTGCCACCACTGACAGGGCTGGAAACACCATATATTTT
CATTDRAGNTIYF
>-|TRBJ2-1|TRBV9|-
TGTGCCAGCAGCGTAGCTCTGACAGCTTACAATGAGCAGTTCTTC
CASSVALTAYNEQFF
>-|TRBJ1-1|TRBV6-6|once
TGTGCCAGCAGTTACTCGGTGAACACTGAAGCTTTCTTT
CASSYSVNTEAFF
>-|TRBJ2-3|TRBV11-2|once
TGTGCCAGCAGTGATCAGGGATCTAGCACAGATACGCAGTATTTT
CASSDQGSSTDTQYF
>TRBD2|TRBJ2-2|TRBV4-3|-
TGCGCCAGCAGCCAAGAACGACTAGCGGAATACACCGGGGAGCTGTTTTTT
CASSQERLAEYTGELFF